The 23 T cell receptor beta chains below all came from one sample that was sequenced in a study of low-dose radiotherapy and immunotherapy resistance in tumors (dated by TCRdb to the early 2020s). Sequencing took place on an Illumina HiSeq 2500. To make first-strand cDNA, Superscript III was used along with a set of TRAV- and TRBV-specific primers so that both the TCRalpha and TCRbeta chains were covered. TCRs were amplified with Phusion for around 20 PCR cycles, with a constant-region primer paired with the adapter attached to the V primers. TCRdb reprocessing: public reads trimmed at Q25 with fastp, clones called with MiXCR, in-frame beta chains kept. Rows with one shared CDR3 protein collapse into an entry with the most common genes and DNA. The sample table contains about 58,000 distinct CDR3 sequences; only one count was recorded for about 23% of them. The ten top clones hold 6.5% to 7% of the sample.

The time point label on this specimen signifies: after trial treatment. The sample's treatment or condition, from its label and the paper: LDRT plus nivolumab, ipilimumab, low-dose cyclophosphamide and aspirin (RACIN trial). Specimen: PBMCs, collected after low-dose radiotherapy plus immunotherapy. These receptors all come from a male donor with prostate cancer.

This clonotype appeared a few times. The chain uses TRBV5-1 and TRBJ2-7, with 11 bases fitting TRBD1. The CDR3 length is 17 residues. CDR1 and CDR2 (germline): SGHRS, YFSETQ. After removal of 4 bases from V and 3 bases from J, the junction contained 12 bases not matched to a gene. CDR3 region: CASSGTYGGTGGYEQYF. The DNA for the CDR3 is TGCGCCAGCAGCGGAACGTACGGCGGGACAGGGGGCTACGAGCAGTACTTC.

This clonotype was counted ten times or more. V usage is TRBV6-1 and J usage is TRBJ2-7; D uncertain. This CDR3 is built from 15 residues. The germline gives CDR1 MNHNS, CDR2 SASEGT. The V end lost 0 bases, the J end lost 5 bases, and 14 bases lay between the germline ends. The CDR3 bases are TGTGCCAGCAGTGAAGCTGGCAGAAATACTCACGAGCAGTACTTC. It yields the protein CASSEAGRNTHEQYF.

Many counts were recorded for this clonotype. The V call is TRBV14, the J call TRBJ1-5, with a tentative D call TRBD1 (5 bases). CDR1 SGHDN and CDR2 FVKESK come from the germline V gene. The CDR3 contains 14 residues. V was shortened by 2 bases and J by 2 bases, with 7 bases between the two germline ends. The CDR3 loop is CASSQTGGNQPQHF. DNA for the CDR3: TGTGCCAGCAGCCAAACGGGGGGCAATCAGCCCCAGCATTTT.

This clonotype has a count of ten or more. V is TRBV5-5 and J is TRBJ2-1; TRBD2 matches 13 bases. The V segment lost 4 bases and the J segment 1 base; nucleotides outside the gene matches: 2. This CDR3 is built from 16 residues. Germline CDR1 SGHKS, CDR2 YYEKEE (reference sequence). The chain's CDR3 is CASSEGLAGSYNEQFF. The CDR3 DNA is TGTGCCAGCAGCGAGGGACTAGCGGGGTCCTACAATGAGCAGTTCTTC.

This clonotype has ten or more counts. The V gene is TRBV5-5, the J gene TRBJ1-4; TRBD1 might be the D (5 bases). Trimming cost V 0 bases and J 8 bases, with 11 bases left between them. Germline loops: CDR1 SGHKS, CDR2 YYEKEE (reference sequence). The length of the CDR3 is 14 residues. The CDR3, as DNA: TGTGCCAGCAGCTTGGTCGGGACTGGCGAAAAACTGTTTTTT. Amino acids: CASSLVGTGEKLFF.

Remarks on this clonotype: This likely stems from a read error, as it lies one base from a far larger clone. The gene calls are TRBV6-8 and TRBJ2-1; D unclear. The CDR3 loop spans 14 amino acids. Germline V gene data show CDR1 as MNHGY and CDR2 as SAAAGT. V was cut by 0 bases and J by 10 bases, with 13 bases left in between. In DNA, the CDR3 is TGTGCCAGCAGTTACTCAGGCCGGGTTGACGAGCAGTTCTTC. Protein product: CASSYSGRVDEQFF.

In its sample, this clonotype was seen many times. The gene calls are TRBV20-1 and TRBJ2-5; 7 nucleotides match TRBD1. J gave up 4 bases and V 1 base, and 3 bases lay outside the gene matches. The CDR3 is 13 residues long. The germline V gene has CDR1 DFQATT and CDR2 SNEGSKA (reference sequence). For the CDR3, the DNA is TGCAGTGCTAGAGCTAGGACAGGAGAGACCCAGTACTTC. Its protein product is CSARARTGETQYF.

Ten or more counts support this clonotype. The rearrangement links TRBV28 to TRBJ2-7; 9 bases map to TRBD2. V was pared by 7 bases and J by 2 bases, with 15 bases of the junction left unmatched. Germline CDR1 MDHEN, CDR2 SYDVKM. CDR3 length: 17 residues. CDR3 coding DNA: TGTGCCAGCACCTACAGGGCAGGCGGGAGGGCAGCCTACGAGCAGTACTTC. It specifies CASTYRAGGRAAYEQYF. The full variable domain, with the rest looked up from reference TRBV28 and TRBJ2-7, is DVKVTQSSRYLVKRTGEKVFLECVQDMDHENMFWYRQDPGLGLRLIYFSYDVKMKEKGDIPEGYSVSREKKERFSLILESASTNQTSMYLCASTYRAGGRAAYEQYFGPGTRLTVT.

Points on this clonotype: It is likely a read error: a sequence one base away is far more abundant. V is TRBV5-3 and J is TRBJ2-5; TRBD2 matches at 15 bases. TRBV5-3 is reported as an ORF; its role is uncertain. Trimming at V came to 8 bases and at J to 9 bases, leaving 14 bases not matched to a gene. This CDR3 has 16 amino acids. CDR3 nucleotide sequence: TGTGCCAGCAGCCCTGGACTAGCGGGGGGGCCGGAGTCCCAGTACTTC. Translated, it gives CASSPGLAGGPESQYF.

This clonotype was recorded at least ten times. The rearrangement links TRBV29-1 to TRBJ1-1, with D uncertain. Looked up from germline, CDR1 is SQVTM and CDR2 is ANQGSEA. Trimming took off 6 bases at V and 5 bases at J, with 19 bases between the two ends. The CDR3 totals 14 residues. CDR3 protein: CSVPRASVGTEAFF. Written as DNA, the CDR3 is TGCAGCGTCCCCCGCGCCAGTGTAGGGACTGAAGCTTTCTTT.

This clonotype was detected ten times or more. The V and J genes are TRBV19 and TRBJ2-7; 7 nucleotides align to TRBD1. CDR1 and CDR2 from the germline V gene are LNHDA and SQIVND (reference sequence). This CDR3 is built from 15 residues. After removal of 1 base from V and 2 bases from J, the junction contained 5 bases not matched to a gene. In DNA, the CDR3 is TGTGCCAGTAGTATAGGGGGACAGCGAACCTACGAGCAGTACTTC. Translated, it gives CASSIGGQRTYEQYF.

This clonotype was seen many times. The chain links TRBV7-8 to TRBJ2-5; 11 bases map to TRBD2. Trimming at V came to 0 bases and at J to 0 bases, leaving 9 bases not matched to a gene. The CDR3 extends over 19 amino acids. Germline values: CDR1 SGHVS, CDR2 FQNEAQ. CDR3 in amino acids: CASSLARVAGGRYQETQYF. The DNA for the CDR3 is TGTGCCAGCAGCTTAGCGCGGGTAGCGGGGGGGAGATACCAAGAGACCCAGTACTTC.

In its sample, this clonotype is medium-sized. V and J are TRBV28 and TRBJ1-2; TRBD1 is a possible D gene (6 bases). V was cut by 6 bases and J by 5 bases, with 13 bases left in between. CDR1 is MDHEN and CDR2 is SYDVKM in the germline V gene. CDR3 length equals 13 residues. For the CDR3, the DNA is TGTGCCAGCAGAGCGCAGGGGCTATATGGCTACACCTTC. This translates into CASRAQGLYGYTF.

J is TRBJ2-2 and V is TRBV5-6; 10 bases agree with TRBD1. The V and J ends lost 3 bases and 1 base, in that order; junction bases with no gene match: 9. There are 18 residues in the CDR3. Germline-derived CDR1 and CDR2 are SGHDT and YYEEEE. The CDR3 loop reads CASSSTGTGVRNTGELFF. The CDR3 nucleotides are TGTGCCAGCAGCTCGACCGGGACAGGGGTCCGGAACACCGGGGAGCTGTTTTTT. The full variable domain, its missing parts supplied by reference TRBV5-6 and TRBJ2-2, is DAGVTQSPTHLIKTRGQQVTLRCSPKSGHDTVSWYQQALGQGPQFIFQYYEEEERQRGNFPDRFSGHQFPNYSSELNVNALLLGDSALYLCASSSTGTGVRNTGELFFGEGSRLTVL.

At least ten counts were recorded for this clonotype. The chain recombines TRBV30 with TRBJ2-7; 9 bases line up with TRBD1. The germline gives CDR1 GTSNPN, CDR2 SVGIG (reference sequence). The V gene end was trimmed by 3 bases and the J gene end by 4 bases; junction bases not matched to a gene: 1. The length of the CDR3 is 12 residues. Here the CDR3 DNA reads TGTGCCTGGAGCGGGACAGGGTACGAGCAGTACTTC. This translates into CAWSGTGYEQYF.

In this sample, this clonotype turned up many times. Germline is not matched at one junction end, which may reflect a read error. The chain recombines TRBV7-7 with TRBJ2-7, with 8 nucleotides matching TRBD1. This CDR3 has 13 amino acids. The germline V gene encodes CDR1 SSHAT and CDR2 FNYEAQ (reference sequence). The CDR3 DNA is TGTGCTAGCAGCGCCGACAGGGGAGGTGAGCAGTACTTC. This gives the protein CASSADRGGEQYF.

At least ten counts were recorded for this clonotype. This chain connects TRBV7-2 to TRBJ2-4; D ambiguous. V lost 3 bases and J lost 5, with 8 bases in between. CDR3 size: 13 residues. The germline gives CDR1 SGHTA, CDR2 FQGNSA. The CDR3 sequence: CASSFSSQNIQYF. DNA for the CDR3: TGTGCCAGCAGCTTTTCGAGCCAAAACATTCAGTACTTC.

The table lists this clonotype with many counts. The chain recombines TRBV6-2 or TRBV6-3 with TRBJ2-7; 7 nucleotides align to TRBD1. Germline CDR1 is MNHEY and CDR2 is SVGEGT. The junction had 10 bases not matched to a gene; V was cut back by 6 bases and J by 2 bases. The CDR3 covers 15 residues. The DNA for the CDR3 is TGTGCCAGCAGGGGGGAGACAGGGCTCCCCTACGAGCAGTACTTC. Its protein is CASRGETGLPYEQYF.

The chain is built from TRBV3-1 and TRBJ2-3; the D is unclear. The CDR3 runs 14 residues. V lost 3 bases, J lost 3 bases, and 10 bases lay in between. Germline CDR1 is LGHDT and CDR2 is YNNKEL (reference sequence). This CDR3 reads CASSHAAWTDTQYF. In DNA, the CDR3 is TGTGCCAGCAGCCACGCGGCCTGGACAGATACGCAGTATTTT.

The sample holds many counts of this clonotype. The V gene is TRBV29-1, the J gene TRBJ2-2; TRBD2 agrees at 12 bases. The germline CDR1 and CDR2 sequences are SQVTM and ANQGSEA. With V trimmed by 7 bases and J by 1 base, 16 bases remained unmatched. CDR3 size: 19 residues. CDR3 nucleotides: TGCAGCGCCAATATCCCGATAAGGGGACTAGCGGGGAACACCGGGGAGCTGTTTTTT. Protein: CSANIPIRGLAGNTGELFF.

This clonotype was detected ten times or more. The chain links TRBV7-6 to TRBJ2-7, with no clear D. Germline V gene sequence: CDR1 SGHVS, CDR2 FNYEAQ. This CDR3 is built from 13 residues. Between the trimmed V and J ends, which lost 5 bases and 3 bases, there was a span of 11 bases. The DNA of the CDR3 is TGTGCCAGCAGCCCCCTAACTGGCTACGAGCAGTACTTC. Encoded protein: CASSPLTGYEQYF. The whole variable domain, remainder taken from reference TRBV7-6 and TRBJ2-7, is GAGVSQSPRYKVTKRGQDVALRCDPISGHVSLYWYRQALGQGPEFLTYFNYEAQQDKSGLPNDRFSAERPEGSISTLTIQRTEQRDSAMYRCASSPLTGYEQYFGPGTRLTVT.

This clonotype is medium-sized in the sample. The gene calls are TRBV23-1 and TRBJ1-1; TRBD1 matches 9 bases. TRBV23-1 is marked as an open reading frame, function uncertain. This CDR3 is built from 14 residues. Trimming removed 7 bases from V and 5 bases from J; junction bases left unmatched: 8. The CDR3 here is CASTGDREGTEAFF. CDR3 DNA: TGCGCCAGCACTGGGGACAGGGAAGGGACTGAAGCTTTCTTT.

This clonotype was detected ten times or more. CDR3 region: CASSYAITSYEQYF. The DNA for the CDR3 is TGTGCCAGCAGCTACGCAATAACCTCCTACGAGCAGTACTTC. V usage is TRBV7-2 and J usage is TRBJ2-7; D ambiguous. Trimming stripped 4 bases from V and 0 bases from J, with 10 bases between. The germline gives CDR1 SGHTA, CDR2 FQGNSA. The CDR3 is 14 amino acids.